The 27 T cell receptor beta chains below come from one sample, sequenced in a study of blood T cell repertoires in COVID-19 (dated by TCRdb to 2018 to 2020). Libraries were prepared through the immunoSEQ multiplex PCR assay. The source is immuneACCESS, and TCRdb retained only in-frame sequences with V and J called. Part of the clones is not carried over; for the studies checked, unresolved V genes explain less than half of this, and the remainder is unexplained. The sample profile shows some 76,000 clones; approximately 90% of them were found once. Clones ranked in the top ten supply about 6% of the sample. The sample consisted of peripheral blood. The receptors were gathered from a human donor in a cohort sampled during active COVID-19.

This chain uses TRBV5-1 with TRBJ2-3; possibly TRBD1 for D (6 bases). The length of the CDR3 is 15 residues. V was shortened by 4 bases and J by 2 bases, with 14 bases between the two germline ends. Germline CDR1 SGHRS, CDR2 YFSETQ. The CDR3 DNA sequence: TGCGCCAGCAGCGCTACAGGGTTTGACACAGATACGCAGTATTTT. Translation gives CASSATGFDTDTQYF.

CDR3 sequence reads: CASSLFLTGTDTQYF. The CDR3 DNA reads as TGCGCCAGCAGCTTGTTTCTTACAGGAACAGATACGCAGTATTTT. The chain has TRBV5-1 and TRBJ2-3; possible D gene TRBD1, 5 bases. This CDR3 spans 15 amino acids. Germline assignment: CDR1 SGHRS and CDR2 YFSETQ. V gave up 1 base and J gave up 3 bases, with 12 bases separating them.

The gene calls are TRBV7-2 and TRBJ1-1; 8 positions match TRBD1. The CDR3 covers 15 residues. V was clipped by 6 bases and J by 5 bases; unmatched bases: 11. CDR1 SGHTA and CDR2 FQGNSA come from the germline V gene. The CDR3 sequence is CASRQTGARETEAFF. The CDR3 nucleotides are TGTGCCAGCAGACAGACAGGGGCGAGGGAGACTGAAGCTTTCTTT.

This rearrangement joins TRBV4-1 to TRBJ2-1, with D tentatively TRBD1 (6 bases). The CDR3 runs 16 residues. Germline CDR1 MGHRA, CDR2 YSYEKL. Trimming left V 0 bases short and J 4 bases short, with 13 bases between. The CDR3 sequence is CASSQDNGGRYNEQFF. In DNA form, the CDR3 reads TGCGCCAGCAGCCAAGATAATGGGGGCCGATACAATGAGCAGTTCTTC.

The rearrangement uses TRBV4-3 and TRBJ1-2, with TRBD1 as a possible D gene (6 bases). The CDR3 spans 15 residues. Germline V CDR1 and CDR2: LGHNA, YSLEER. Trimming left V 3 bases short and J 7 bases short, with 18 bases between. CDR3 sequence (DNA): TGCGCCAGCAGCCAGATGGGCTACAGGGTTGGTGGCTACACCTTC. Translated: CASSQMGYRVGGYTF.

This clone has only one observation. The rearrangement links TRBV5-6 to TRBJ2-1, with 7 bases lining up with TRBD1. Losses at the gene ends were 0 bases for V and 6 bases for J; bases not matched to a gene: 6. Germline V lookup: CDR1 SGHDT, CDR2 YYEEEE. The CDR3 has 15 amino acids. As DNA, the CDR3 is TGTGCCAGCAGCTTGGGCCTGACAGGGATCAATGAGCAGTTCTTC. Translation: CASSLGLTGINEQFF.

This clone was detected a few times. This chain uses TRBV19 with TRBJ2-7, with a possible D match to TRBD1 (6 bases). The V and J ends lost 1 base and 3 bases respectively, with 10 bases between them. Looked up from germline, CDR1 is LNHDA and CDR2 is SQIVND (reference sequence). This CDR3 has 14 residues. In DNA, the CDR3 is TGTGCCAGTAGTATAGTGGGACACTTCTACGAGCAGTACTTC. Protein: CASSIVGHFYEQYF.

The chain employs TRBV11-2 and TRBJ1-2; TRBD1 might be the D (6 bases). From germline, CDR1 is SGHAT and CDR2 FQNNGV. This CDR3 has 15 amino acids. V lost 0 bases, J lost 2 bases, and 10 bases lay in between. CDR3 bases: TGTGCCAGCAGCTTAGACAGGGGAAGGAACTATGGCTACACCTTC. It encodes CASSLDRGRNYGYTF.

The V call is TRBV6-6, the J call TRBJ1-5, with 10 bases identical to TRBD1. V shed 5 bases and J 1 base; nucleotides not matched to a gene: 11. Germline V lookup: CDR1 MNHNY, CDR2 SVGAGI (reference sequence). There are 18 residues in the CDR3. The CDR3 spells CASSPRRGQGLSNQPQHF. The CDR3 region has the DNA TGTGCCAGCAGTCCAAGGCGGGGACAGGGGTTAAGCAATCAGCCCCAGCATTTT.

Here the CDR3 DNA reads TGTGCCAGCAGCCTCCTCCGGTGGCAGTTCTTC. Translating gives CASSLLRWQFF. The gene calls are TRBV7-9 and TRBJ2-1, with unresolved D. The V end was cut by 5 bases, the J end by 12 bases, with 11 bases between. CDR1 and CDR2 from the germline V gene are SEHNR and FQNEAQ (reference sequence). The CDR3 runs to 11 residues.

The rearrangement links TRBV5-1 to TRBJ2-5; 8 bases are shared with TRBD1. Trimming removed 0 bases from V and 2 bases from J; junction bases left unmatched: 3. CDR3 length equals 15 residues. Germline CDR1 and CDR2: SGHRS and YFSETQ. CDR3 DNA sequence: TGCGCCAGCAGCTTGGACAACAGGGGGCAAGAGACCCAGTACTTC. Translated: CASSLDNRGQETQYF.

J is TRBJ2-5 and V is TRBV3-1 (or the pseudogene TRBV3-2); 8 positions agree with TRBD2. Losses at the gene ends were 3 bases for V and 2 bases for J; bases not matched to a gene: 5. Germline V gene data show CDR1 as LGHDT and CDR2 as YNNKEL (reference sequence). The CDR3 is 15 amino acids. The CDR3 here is CASSHTSGGQETQYF. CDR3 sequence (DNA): TGTGCCAGCAGCCACACCTCGGGGGGGCAAGAGACCCAGTACTTC.

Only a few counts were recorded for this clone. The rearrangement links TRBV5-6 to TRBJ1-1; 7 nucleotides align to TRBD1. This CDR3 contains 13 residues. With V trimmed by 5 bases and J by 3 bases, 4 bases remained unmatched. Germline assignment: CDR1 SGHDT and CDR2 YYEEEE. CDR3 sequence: CASSRDRDTEAFF. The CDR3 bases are TGTGCCAGCAGTCGCGACAGGGACACTGAAGCTTTCTTT.

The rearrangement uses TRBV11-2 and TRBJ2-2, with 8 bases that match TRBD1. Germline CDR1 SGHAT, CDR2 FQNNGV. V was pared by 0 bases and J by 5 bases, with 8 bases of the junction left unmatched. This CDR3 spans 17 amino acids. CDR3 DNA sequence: TGTGCCAGCAGCTTAGAACGGACAGGGAGTTTAACCGGGGAGCTGTTTTTT. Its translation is CASSLERTGSLTGELFF.

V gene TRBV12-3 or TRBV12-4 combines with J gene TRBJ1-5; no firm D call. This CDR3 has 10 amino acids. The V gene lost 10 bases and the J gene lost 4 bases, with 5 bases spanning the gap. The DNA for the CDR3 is TGTGCCACCCAGAATCAGCCCCAGCATTTT. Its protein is CATQNQPQHF.

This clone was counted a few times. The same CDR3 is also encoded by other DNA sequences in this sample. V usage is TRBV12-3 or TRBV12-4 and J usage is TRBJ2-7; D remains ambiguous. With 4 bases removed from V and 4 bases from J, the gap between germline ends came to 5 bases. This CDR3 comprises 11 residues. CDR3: CASSSSYEQYF. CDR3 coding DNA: TGTGCCAGCAGTTCTAGTTACGAGCAGTACTTC.

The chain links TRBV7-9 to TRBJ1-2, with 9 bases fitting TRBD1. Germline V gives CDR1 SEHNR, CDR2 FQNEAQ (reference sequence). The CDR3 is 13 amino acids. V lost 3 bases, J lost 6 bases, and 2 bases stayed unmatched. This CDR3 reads CASSFGTGNGYTF. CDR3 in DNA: TGTGCCAGCAGCTTTGGGACAGGGAATGGCTACACCTTC.

The CDR3, as DNA: TGTGCCAGCAGCAAACCAGGGAGGCAAACTAATGAAAAACTGTTTTTT. Protein: CASSKPGRQTNEKLFF. The rearrangement joins TRBV21-1 to TRBJ1-4. TRBV21-1 is an annotated pseudogene. The CDR3 loop spans 16 amino acids.

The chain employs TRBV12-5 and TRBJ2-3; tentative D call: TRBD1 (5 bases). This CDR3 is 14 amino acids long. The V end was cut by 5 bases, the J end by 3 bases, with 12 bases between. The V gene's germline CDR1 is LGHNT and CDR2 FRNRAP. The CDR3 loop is CASGPHRRTDTQYF. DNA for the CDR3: TGTGCTAGTGGTCCCCACAGGAGAACAGATACGCAGTATTTT.

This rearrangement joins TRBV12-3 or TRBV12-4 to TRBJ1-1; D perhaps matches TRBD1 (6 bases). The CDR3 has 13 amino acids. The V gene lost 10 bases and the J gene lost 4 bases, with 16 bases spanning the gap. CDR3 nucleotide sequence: TGTGCCACGCTCCGGGGGGGGCGCACTGAAGCTTTCTTT. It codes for CATLRGGRTEAFF.

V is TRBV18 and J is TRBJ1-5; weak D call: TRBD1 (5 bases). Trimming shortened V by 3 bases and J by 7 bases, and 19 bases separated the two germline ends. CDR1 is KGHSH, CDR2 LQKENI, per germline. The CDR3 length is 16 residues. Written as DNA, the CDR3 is TGTGCCAGCTCACCGGATACAGGAGTCCTTGGGCAGCCCCAGCATTTT. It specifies CASSPDTGVLGQPQHF. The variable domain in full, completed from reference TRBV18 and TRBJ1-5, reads NAGVMQNPRHLVRRRGQEARLRCSPMKGHSHVYWYRQLPEEGLKFMVYLQKENIIDESGMPKERFSAEFPKEGPSILRIQQVVRGDSAAYFCASSPDTGVLGQPQHFGDGTRLSIL.

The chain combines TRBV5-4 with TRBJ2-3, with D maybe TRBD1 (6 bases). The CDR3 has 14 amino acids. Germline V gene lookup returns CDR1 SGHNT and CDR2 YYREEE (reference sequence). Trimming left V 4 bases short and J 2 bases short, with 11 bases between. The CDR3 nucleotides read TGTGCCAGCAGCCAGGACAGATACACAGATACGCAGTATTTT. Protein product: CASSQDRYTDTQYF.

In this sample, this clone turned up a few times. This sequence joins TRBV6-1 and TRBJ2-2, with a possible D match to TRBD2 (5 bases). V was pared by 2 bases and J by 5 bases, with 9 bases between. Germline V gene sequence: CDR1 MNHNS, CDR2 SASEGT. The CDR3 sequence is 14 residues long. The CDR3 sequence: CASSEPRGTGELFF. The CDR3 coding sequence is TGTGCCAGCAGTGAACCCCGCGGGACCGGGGAGCTGTTTTTT.

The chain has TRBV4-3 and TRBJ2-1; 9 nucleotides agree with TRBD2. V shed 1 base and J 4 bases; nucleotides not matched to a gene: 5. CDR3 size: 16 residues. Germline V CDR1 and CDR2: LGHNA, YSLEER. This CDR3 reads CASSQVAGGSYNEQFF. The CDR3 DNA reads TGCGCCAGCAGCCAAGTTGCGGGGGGGTCGTACAATGAGCAGTTCTTC.

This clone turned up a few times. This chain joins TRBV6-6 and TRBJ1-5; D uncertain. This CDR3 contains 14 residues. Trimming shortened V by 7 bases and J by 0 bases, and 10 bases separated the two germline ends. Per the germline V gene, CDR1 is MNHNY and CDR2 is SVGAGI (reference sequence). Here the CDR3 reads CASTHSYSNQPQHF. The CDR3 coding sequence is TGTGCCAGCACCCACAGTTATAGCAATCAGCCCCAGCATTTT.

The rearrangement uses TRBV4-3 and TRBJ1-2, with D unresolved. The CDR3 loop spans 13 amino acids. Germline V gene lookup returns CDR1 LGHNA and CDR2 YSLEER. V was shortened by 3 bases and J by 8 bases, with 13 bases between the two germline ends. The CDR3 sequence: CASSHEGGRGYTF. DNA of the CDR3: TGCGCCAGCAGCCACGAGGGTGGTCGCGGCTACACCTTC.

The CDR3 DNA sequence: TGTGCCAGCAGTTACTCCGGGGGGGGTTCCAATGAGCAGTTCTTC. This sequence encodes CASSYSGGGSNEQFF. This sequence joins TRBV6-2 or TRBV6-3 and TRBJ2-1, with TRBD2 identical over 8 bases. V lost 0 bases, J lost 6 bases, and 4 bases stayed unmatched. The length of the CDR3 is 15 residues. CDR1 is MNHEY and CDR2 is SVGEGT in the germline V gene.